One sample yielded the 30 T cell receptor beta chains listed below, sequenced in a study of T cells in Graves' hyperthyroidism and ophthalmopathy. Amplified regions were TCR beta CDR3 sequences from RNA transcripts. The HTBI set primed first-round TCR CDR3 RT-PCR. TCRdb re-called the multiplex PCR reads through MiXCR, storing one row per CDR3 protein. This sample has 370,000 or so distinct CDR3 sequences, with about 13% found just once. Sequencing input: blood. These receptors came from a man aged 30 to 45 with Graves' hyperthyroidism that later progressed to Graves' ophthalmopathy.

There are many counts of this clonotype. This sequence joins TRBV7-9 and TRBJ1-2, with 9 positions matching TRBD1. J was trimmed by 7 bases and V by 5 bases; bases with no gene match: 11. In germline, CDR1 is SEHNR, CDR2 FQNEAQ (reference sequence). The CDR3 is 15 amino acids. CDR3 in DNA: TGTGCCAGCAGCCAAGGGACAGGGCATCTCCGTGGCTACACCTTC. This translates into CASSQGTGHLRGYTF.

This clonotype was observed many times. CDR3 bases: TGTGCCAGCAGGTACAGGGGCTCCAGGCAGCCCCAGCATTTT. Its protein is CASRYRGSRQPQHF. V is TRBV28 and J is TRBJ1-5, with 7 bases aligning to TRBD1. V lost 6 bases and J lost 7; bases outside the gene matches: 9. The CDR3 has 14 residues. Germline assignment: CDR1 MDHEN and CDR2 SYDVKM.

Many counts were recorded for this clonotype. J is TRBJ2-7 and V is TRBV12-3 or TRBV12-4; D gene uncertain. The CDR3 runs 13 residues. V was clipped by 4 bases and J by 9 bases, with 16 bases between them. This CDR3 reads CASSSASPDGQYF. The CDR3 nucleotides read TGTGCCAGCAGTTCAGCCTCTCCCGACGGGCAGTACTTC.

Worth noting for this clonotype: Lacking the conserved final phenylalanine or tryptophan, this CDR3 likely reflects a read error. The chain couples TRBV28 to TRBJ2-5; 11 bases fit TRBD2. CDR3 length: 16 residues. Germline CDR1 is MDHEN and CDR2 is SYDVKM. The CDR3 here is CASSFLAGGTKETQYS. The CDR3 DNA is TGCGCCAGCAGTTTCCTAGCGGGGGGCACCAAAGAGACCCAGTACTCC.

This clonotype was counted many times. This rearrangement joins TRBV6-1 to TRBJ2-5; no clear D gene. The CDR3 consists of 14 residues. The germline V gene encodes CDR1 MNHNS and CDR2 SASEGT. V was cut by 5 bases and J by 1 base, with 11 bases left in between. CDR3 sequence reads: CASSSYDTQETQYF. The CDR3 DNA is TGTGCCAGCAGTTCCTACGACACCCAAGAGACCCAGTACTTC.

The chain is built from TRBV19 and TRBJ2-3; D may be TRBD2 (5 bases). The CDR3 runs to 15 residues. Deletions cut 4 bases from V and 1 base from J, with 12 bases between. The germline CDR1 and CDR2 sequences are LNHDA and SQIVND (reference sequence). The CDR3 protein is CASSTYHGGTDTQYF. CDR3 coding DNA: TGTGCCAGTAGTACGTATCACGGGGGCACAGATACGCAGTATTTT. Filled out from reference TRBV19 and TRBJ2-3, the complete variable domain reads DGGITQSPKYLFRKEGQNVTLSCEQNLNHDAMYWYRQDPGQGLRLIYYSQIVNDFQKGDIAEGYSVSREKKESFPLTVTSAQKNPTAFYLCASSTYHGGTDTQYFGPGTRLTVL.

This clonotype was detected a few times. A much more abundant neighbour one base away suggests this may be a read error. This rearrangement joins TRBV3-1 to TRBJ2-7, with D possibly called TRBD1 or TRBD2 (6 bases each). Germline assignment: CDR1 LGHDT and CDR2 YNNKEL (reference sequence). The CDR3 loop spans 13 amino acids. CDR3 coding DNA: TGTGTCAGCAGCCAAGAGGGGGGTTGGGAGCAGTACTTC. It specifies CVSSQEGGWEQYF.

The table lists this clonotype with a few counts. This rearrangement joins TRBV5-5 to TRBJ2-7; 7 bases are a match to TRBD1. V shed 2 bases and J 3 bases; nucleotides not matched to a gene: 5. The CDR3 loop spans 14 amino acids. Germline loops: CDR1 SGHKS, CDR2 YYEKEE (reference sequence). The CDR3 loop reads CASSFRTGIYEQYF. The CDR3 nucleotides are TGTGCCAGCAGCTTCCGGACAGGTATCTACGAGCAGTACTTC.

This clonotype was detected a few times. The chain uses TRBV7-2 and TRBJ2-7; 8 bases match TRBD2. Losses at the gene ends were 4 bases for V and 2 bases for J; bases not matched to a gene: 4. The CDR3 runs 14 residues. Germline-derived CDR1 and CDR2 are SGHTA and FQGNSA. The CDR3 nucleotides read TGTGCCAGCAGCTCCACGGGGGGGCCCTACGAGCAGTACTTC. Its translation: CASSSTGGPYEQYF.

This clonotype was seen repeatedly, ten times or more. The V call is TRBV12-3 or TRBV12-4, the J call TRBJ2-5; D is unresolved. V was clipped by 5 bases and J by 5 bases, with 12 bases between them. CDR3 length: 13 amino acids. CDR3: CASSLAIDETQYF. In DNA, the CDR3 is TGTGCCAGCAGTCTCGCAATCGATGAGACCCAGTACTTC.

The CDR3 nucleotides are TGTGCCAGCAGCACAAAGGACAGGGACCTTAACTATGGCTACACCTTC. Translated, it gives CASSTKDRDLNYGYTF. The rearrangement joins TRBV7-9 to TRBJ1-2; 8 nucleotides agree with TRBD1. V shed 5 bases, J shed 1 base, and the junction held 9 bases outside the gene matches. Germline V gives CDR1 SEHNR, CDR2 FQNEAQ (reference sequence). The CDR3 runs to 16 residues.

Worth noting for this clonotype: A much larger clone differs by one base, so this may be a read error. In this CDR3 the conserved last residue, phenylalanine or tryptophan, is missing, so a read error is likely. The chain couples TRBV3-1 to TRBJ2-3, with D possibly TRBD2 on 5 matching bases. The CDR3 runs to 15 residues. CDR1 is LGHDT, CDR2 YNNKEL, per germline (reference sequence). Trimming took off 2 bases at V and 0 bases at J, with 9 bases between the two ends. In DNA form, the CDR3 reads TGTGCCAGCAGCCAATTAGCGATTAGCACAGATACGCAGTATTGT. Protein product: CASSQLAISTDTQYC.

V usage is TRBV7-9 and J usage is TRBJ2-1; 7 nucleotides agree with TRBD2. The CDR3 covers 15 residues. CDR1 is SEHNR and CDR2 is FQNEAQ in the germline V gene (reference sequence). J lost 2 bases, V lost 5 bases, and 6 bases had no gene match. The CDR3 DNA is TGTGCCAGCAGCCGGGGGAGCGGGGCCTACAATGAGCAGTTCTTC. Residues: CASSRGSGAYNEQFF.

This clonotype has at least ten counts. The CDR3 nucleotides read TGTGCCAGCAGCATCGGGACAGGGACCGGCTACACCTTC. Translating it yields CASSIGTGTGYTF. This chain links TRBV7-3 with TRBJ1-2, with 9 positions matching TRBD1. The length of the CDR3 is 13 residues. Germline loops: CDR1 SGHTA, CDR2 FQGTGA. Losses at the gene ends were 5 bases for V and 8 bases for J; bases not matched to a gene: 6.

This clonotype was observed many times. The rearrangement joins TRBV19 to TRBJ1-5, with a possible D match to TRBD1 (5 bases). This CDR3 is built from 17 residues. Deletions cut 5 bases from V and 0 bases from J, with 17 bases between. From germline, CDR1 is LNHDA and CDR2 SQIVND (reference sequence). The CDR3 reads CASSDDEGVDSNQPQHF. The DNA for the CDR3 is TGTGCCAGTAGTGATGACGAAGGGGTGGATAGCAATCAGCCCCAGCATTTT.

This chain connects TRBV2 to TRBJ1-6; weak D call: TRBD1 (5 bases). The CDR3 contains 13 residues. Germline V lookup: CDR1 SNHLY, CDR2 FYNNEI. V shed 5 bases and J shed 7 bases, with 9 bases lying between them. The CDR3 spells CASSSGVNSPLHF. CDR3 bases: TGTGCCAGCAGTTCGGGGGTGAATTCACCCCTCCACTTT.

This clonotype came up a few times. The chain couples TRBV15 to TRBJ2-5; 10 bases fit TRBD2. This CDR3 is built from 16 residues. V lost 0 bases to trimming and J lost 9 bases; unmatched junction nucleotides: 10. Germline lookup yields CDR1 LNHNV and CDR2 YYDKDF (reference sequence). CDR3: CATSRDIAGGLGAQYF. DNA for the CDR3: TGTGCCACCAGCAGAGATATAGCGGGGGGCCTAGGGGCCCAGTACTTC.

There are many counts of this clonotype. The chain uses TRBV3-1 and TRBJ1-1; no reliable D call. With 2 bases removed from V and 0 bases from J, the gap between germline ends came to 4 bases. Germline V gives CDR1 LGHDT, CDR2 YNNKEL (reference sequence). The CDR3 spans 13 residues. The CDR3: CASSQRVNTEAFF. CDR3 DNA sequence: TGTGCCAGCAGCCAACGGGTGAACACTGAAGCTTTCTTT.

This clonotype was seen more than once but under ten times. This chain connects TRBV27 to TRBJ1-3; no clear D gene. Germline CDR1 reads MNHEY; CDR2 reads SMNVEV (reference sequence). CDR3 length: 13 amino acids. Deletions cut 6 bases from V and 0 bases from J, with 6 bases between. The chain's CDR3 is CASRSLSGNTIYF. The CDR3 DNA sequence: TGTGCCAGCAGGTCCCTCTCTGGAAACACCATATATTTT.

This clonotype was counted at least ten times. V and J are TRBV6-1 and TRBJ1-1; 12 positions match TRBD1. CDR1 MNHNS and CDR2 SASEGT come from the germline V gene. This CDR3 region has 17 residues. The V gene end was trimmed by 5 bases and the J gene end by 1 base; junction bases not matched to a gene: 8. This CDR3 reads CASSRDRGRGRNTEAFF. DNA of the CDR3: TGTGCCAGCAGTAGGGACAGGGGGCGGGGGAGGAACACTGAAGCTTTCTTT.

This clonotype appeared many times. V and J are TRBV3-1 and TRBJ2-4; maybe TRBD2 (5 bases). V was trimmed by 4 bases and J by 0 bases, leaving 16 bases between them. This CDR3 spans 17 amino acids. Looked up from germline, CDR1 is LGHDT and CDR2 is YNNKEL (reference sequence). The CDR3 region is CASSPLGVSKAKNIQYF. In nucleotides, the CDR3 is TGTGCCAGCAGCCCGCTCGGGGTTTCCAAAGCCAAAAACATTCAGTACTTC.

This sequence joins TRBV27 and TRBJ2-5; 14 bases align to TRBD2. Germline V CDR1 and CDR2: MNHEY, SMNVEV (reference sequence). The V segment lost 6 bases and the J segment 7 bases; nucleotides outside the gene matches: 4. This CDR3 contains 14 residues. The CDR3 sequence: CASRTSGGERTQYF. Written as DNA, the CDR3 is TGTGCCAGCAGGACTAGCGGGGGGGAAAGGACCCAGTACTTC.

Notes on this clonotype: It may be a read error: a sequence one base away is much more abundant. The gene calls are TRBV28 and TRBJ1-1, with 11 bases identical to TRBD1. The CDR3 covers 15 residues. Germline assignment: CDR1 MDHEN and CDR2 SYDVKM. CDR3 in amino acids: CASRPEGQGDTETFF. The CDR3 coding sequence is TGTGCCAGCAGACCCGAGGGACAGGGGGACACTGAAACTTTCTTT.

In this sample, this clonotype turned up many times. V and J are TRBV11-2 and TRBJ2-1, with D possibly being TRBD1 (6 bases). There are 17 residues in the CDR3. V shed 2 bases and J shed 1 base, with 15 bases lying between them. The V gene's germline CDR1 is SGHAT and CDR2 FQNNGV. CDR3 nucleotide sequence: TGTGCCAGCAGCTTACGAGGACAGATAGTATCCTACAATGAGCAGTTCTTC. It yields the protein CASSLRGQIVSYNEQFF. Filled out from reference TRBV11-2 and TRBJ2-1, the complete variable domain reads EAGVAQSPRYKIIEKRQSVAFWCNPISGHATLYWYQQILGQGPKLLIQFQNNGVVDDSQLPKDRFSAERLKGVDSTLKIQPAKLEDSAVYLCASSLRGQIVSYNEQFFGPGTRLTVL.

A note on this clonotype: Sequence at one end of the junction differs from germline and may be a read error. This rearrangement joins TRBV7-8 to TRBJ2-1, with 10 positions matching TRBD2. CDR3 size: 15 residues. Germline V CDR1 and CDR2: SGHVS, FQNEAQ. The CDR3 region has the DNA TGTGCCAGCAGCCCTAGCGGGGGACCATACAATGGGCAGTTCTTC. Translating it yields CASSPSGGPYNGQFF. Full variable domain (remainder filled in from reference TRBV7-8 and TRBJ2-1): GAGVSQSPRYKVAKRGQDVALRCDPISGHVSLFWYQQALGQGPEFLTYFQNEAQLDKSGLPSDRFFAERPEGSVSTLKIQRTQQEDSAVYLCASSPSGGPYNGQFFGPGTRLTVL.

The genes are TRBV19 and TRBJ1-4, with a weak D call TRBD1 (5 bases). CDR1 LNHDA and CDR2 SQIVND come from the germline V gene (reference sequence). The CDR3 loop spans 14 amino acids. V gave up 5 bases and J gave up 10 bases, with 17 bases separating them. CDR3 residues: CASSPGAARGKLFF. The CDR3 DNA reads as TGTGCCAGTAGTCCCGGGGCGGCTCGTGGAAAACTGTTTTTT.

In this sample, this clonotype turned up many times. This chain joins TRBV12-3 or TRBV12-4 and TRBJ2-5; TRBD1 is a possible D gene (6 bases). The CDR3 covers 13 residues. The germline V and J ends were trimmed by 6 bases and 5 bases, with 13 bases remaining between them. The DNA for the CDR3 is TGTGCCAGCAGGCCGGGACACTGGGAGACCCAGTACTTC. Residues: CASRPGHWETQYF.

The J gene is TRBJ2-5, the V gene TRBV28; TRBD2 agrees at 9 bases. The CDR3 totals 18 residues. Per germline, CDR1 MDHEN and CDR2 SYDVKM. V shed 2 bases and J 1 base; nucleotides not matched to a gene: 11. The CDR3 here is CASSLDLAGKTLQETQYF. The CDR3 region has the DNA TGTGCCAGCAGTTTAGATCTAGCGGGGAAGACCCTCCAAGAGACCCAGTACTTC.

This clonotype was observed a few times. The J gene is TRBJ1-5, the V gene TRBV27; possible D gene TRBD1, 6 bases. Germline loops: CDR1 MNHEY, CDR2 SMNVEV (reference sequence). The V and J ends lost 10 bases and 7 bases respectively, with 17 bases between them. The CDR3 contains 13 residues. The CDR3 nucleotides are TGTGCCAAATGGGGCAGGGGTGGCCAGCCCCAGCATTTT. This encodes CAKWGRGGQPQHF.

This clonotype was found a few times. The chain uses TRBV4-2 and TRBJ2-2, with D possibly matching TRBD1 (6 bases). V was trimmed by 4 bases and J by 7 bases, leaving 22 bases between them. CDR3 length: 17 residues. Germline V gene data show CDR1 as LGHNA and CDR2 as YNFKEQ. The CDR3 loop reads CASSLQRLLGAGGELFF. The CDR3 coding sequence is TGTGCCAGCAGCCTGCAACGGCTTTTGGGGGCGGGCGGGGAGCTGTTTTTT.